This TCR beta chain is from a study of graft-versus-host responses after intestinal transplantation. Across the study: Anti-thymocyte globulin induction was given to all recipients, followed by tacrolimus and steroids for around three years.

Study-wide findings and caveats: Levels of circulating GvH clones at their peak were associated with early post-transplant HvG declines.

The CDR3 has 15 amino acids. The V gene's germline CDR1 is MDHEN and CDR2 SYDVKM. V was cut by 5 bases and J by 5 bases, with 16 bases left in between. Clones were sequenced by immunoSEQ multiplex PCR, and TCRdb holds only the in-frame ones, with some missing. The sample consists of 85,000 to 100,000 clones, approximately 85% of them appearing once. Concerning this clone: What it recognizes is unknown.

The specimen comprised PBMCs, sampled 255 days after intestinal transplant. The TCR originated in a human patient who received an intestinal transplant, so some T cells may come from the graft donor. The chain couples TRBV28 to TRBJ2-1; a possible D gene is TRBD1 (6 bases). The CDR3: CASSATGFKDNEQFF. The CDR3 DNA follows: TGTGCCAGCAGTGCTACAGGGTTTAAGGACAATGAGCAGTTCTTC.